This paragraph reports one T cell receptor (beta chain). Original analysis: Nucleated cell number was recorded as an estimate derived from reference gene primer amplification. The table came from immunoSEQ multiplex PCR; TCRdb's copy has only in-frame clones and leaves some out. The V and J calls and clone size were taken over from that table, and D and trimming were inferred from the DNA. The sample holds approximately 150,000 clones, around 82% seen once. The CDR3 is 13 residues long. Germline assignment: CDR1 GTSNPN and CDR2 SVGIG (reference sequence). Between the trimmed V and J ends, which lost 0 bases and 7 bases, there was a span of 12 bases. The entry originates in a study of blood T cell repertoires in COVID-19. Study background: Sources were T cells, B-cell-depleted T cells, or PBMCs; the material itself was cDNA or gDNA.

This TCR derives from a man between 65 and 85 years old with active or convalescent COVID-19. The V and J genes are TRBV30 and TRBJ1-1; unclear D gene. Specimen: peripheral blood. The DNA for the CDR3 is TGTGCCTGGAGTGTACCGGGATTAGGTGAAGCTTTCTTT. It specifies CAWSVPGLGEAFF.